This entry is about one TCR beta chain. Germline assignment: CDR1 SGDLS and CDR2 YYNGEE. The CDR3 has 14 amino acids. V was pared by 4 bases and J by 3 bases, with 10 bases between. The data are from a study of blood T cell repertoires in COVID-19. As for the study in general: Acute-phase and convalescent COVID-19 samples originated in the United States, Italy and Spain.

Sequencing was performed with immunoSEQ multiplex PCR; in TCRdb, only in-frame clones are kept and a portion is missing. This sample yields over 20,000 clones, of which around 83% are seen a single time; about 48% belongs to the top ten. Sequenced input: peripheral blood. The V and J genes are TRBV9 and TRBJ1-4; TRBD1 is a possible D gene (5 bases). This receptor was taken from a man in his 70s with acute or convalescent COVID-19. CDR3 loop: CASSSGGANEKLFF. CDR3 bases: TGTGCCAGCAGCTCCGGGGGTGCTAATGAAAAACTGTTTTTT.